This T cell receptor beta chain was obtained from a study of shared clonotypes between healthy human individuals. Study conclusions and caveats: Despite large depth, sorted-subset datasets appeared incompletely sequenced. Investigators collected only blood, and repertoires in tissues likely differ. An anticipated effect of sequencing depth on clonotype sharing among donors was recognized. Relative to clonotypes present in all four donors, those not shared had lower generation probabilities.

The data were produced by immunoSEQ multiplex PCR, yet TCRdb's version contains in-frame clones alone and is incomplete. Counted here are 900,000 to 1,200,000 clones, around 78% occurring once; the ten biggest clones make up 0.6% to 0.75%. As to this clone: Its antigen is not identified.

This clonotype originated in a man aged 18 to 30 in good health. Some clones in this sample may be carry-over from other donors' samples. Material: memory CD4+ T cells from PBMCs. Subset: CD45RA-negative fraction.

The CDR3: CASSPGPAGDTQYF. CDR3 DNA sequence: TGTGCCAGCAGCCCGGGACCGGCGGGAGATACGCAGTATTTT. The gene calls are TRBV7-3 and TRBJ2-3; D tentatively reads TRBD1 or TRBD2 (5 bases each). Germline CDR1 and CDR2: SGHTA and FQGTGA. The CDR3 is made up of 14 amino acids. Trimming pared 5 bases from V and 5 bases from J, leaving 14 bases between.